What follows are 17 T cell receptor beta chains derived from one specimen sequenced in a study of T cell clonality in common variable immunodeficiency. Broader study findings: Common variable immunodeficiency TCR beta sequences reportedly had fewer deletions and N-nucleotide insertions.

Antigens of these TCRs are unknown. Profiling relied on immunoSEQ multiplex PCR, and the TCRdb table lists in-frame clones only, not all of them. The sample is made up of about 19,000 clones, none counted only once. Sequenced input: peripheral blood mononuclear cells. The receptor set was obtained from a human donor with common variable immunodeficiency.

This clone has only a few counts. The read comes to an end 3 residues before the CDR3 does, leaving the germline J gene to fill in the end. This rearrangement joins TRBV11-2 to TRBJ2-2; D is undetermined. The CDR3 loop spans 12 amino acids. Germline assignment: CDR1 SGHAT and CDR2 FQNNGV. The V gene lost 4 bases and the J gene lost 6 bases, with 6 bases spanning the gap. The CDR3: CASSSYPGELFF. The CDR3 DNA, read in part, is TGTGCCAGCAGCTCCTACCCCGGGGAG.

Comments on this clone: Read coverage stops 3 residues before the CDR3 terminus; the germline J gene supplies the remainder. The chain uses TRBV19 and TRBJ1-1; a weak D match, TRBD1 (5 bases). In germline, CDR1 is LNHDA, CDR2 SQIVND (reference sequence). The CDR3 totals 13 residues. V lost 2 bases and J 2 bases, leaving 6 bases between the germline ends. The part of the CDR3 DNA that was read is TGTGCCAGTAGTATAACAGGAAACACTGAA. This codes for CASSITGNTE. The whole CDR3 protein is CASSITGNTEAFF. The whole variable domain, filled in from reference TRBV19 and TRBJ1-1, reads DGGITQSPKYLFRKEGQNVTLSCEQNLNHDAMYWYRQDPGQGLRLIYYSQIVNDFQKGDIAEGYSVSREKKESFPLTVTSAQKNPTAFYLCASSITGNTEAFFGQGTRLTVV.

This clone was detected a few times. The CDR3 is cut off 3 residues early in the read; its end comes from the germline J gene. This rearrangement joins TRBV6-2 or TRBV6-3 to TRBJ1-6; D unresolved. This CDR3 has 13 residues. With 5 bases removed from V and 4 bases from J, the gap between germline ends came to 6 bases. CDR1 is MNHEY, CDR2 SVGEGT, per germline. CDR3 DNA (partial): TGTGCCAGCAGTACCAGATATAATTCACCC. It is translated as CASSTRYNSP. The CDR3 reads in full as CASSTRYNSPLHF.

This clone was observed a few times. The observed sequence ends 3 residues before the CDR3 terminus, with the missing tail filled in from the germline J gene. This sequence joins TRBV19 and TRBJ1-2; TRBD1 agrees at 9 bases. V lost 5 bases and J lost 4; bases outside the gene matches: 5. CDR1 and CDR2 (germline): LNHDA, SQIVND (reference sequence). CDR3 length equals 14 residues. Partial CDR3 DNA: TGTGCCAGTAGTCCGGGGACAGGGCCCTATGGC. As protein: CASSPGTGPYG. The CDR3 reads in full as CASSPGTGPYGYTF.

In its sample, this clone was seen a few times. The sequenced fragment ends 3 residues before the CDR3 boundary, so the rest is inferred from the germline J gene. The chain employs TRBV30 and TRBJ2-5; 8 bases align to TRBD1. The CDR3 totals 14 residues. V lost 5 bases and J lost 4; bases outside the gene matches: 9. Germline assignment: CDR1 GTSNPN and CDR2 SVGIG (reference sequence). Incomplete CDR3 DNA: TGTGCCTGGGGGAGGACAGGGAACCGAGAGACC. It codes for CAWGRTGNRET. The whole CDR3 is CAWGRTGNRETQYF.

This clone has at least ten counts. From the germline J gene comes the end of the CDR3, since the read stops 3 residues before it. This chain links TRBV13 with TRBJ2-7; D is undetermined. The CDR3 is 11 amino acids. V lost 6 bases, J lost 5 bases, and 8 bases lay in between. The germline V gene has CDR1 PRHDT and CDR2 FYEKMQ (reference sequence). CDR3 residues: CASRLHDEQYF. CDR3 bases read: TGTGCCAGCAGACTACACGACGAG.

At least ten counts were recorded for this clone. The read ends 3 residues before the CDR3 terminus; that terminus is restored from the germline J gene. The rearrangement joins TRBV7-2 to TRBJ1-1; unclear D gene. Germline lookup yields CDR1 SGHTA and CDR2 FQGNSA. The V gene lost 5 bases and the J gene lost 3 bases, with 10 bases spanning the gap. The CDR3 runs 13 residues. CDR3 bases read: TGTGCCAGCAGCGACGCGGGATACACTGAA. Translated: CASSDAGYTE. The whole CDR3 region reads CASSDAGYTEAFF.

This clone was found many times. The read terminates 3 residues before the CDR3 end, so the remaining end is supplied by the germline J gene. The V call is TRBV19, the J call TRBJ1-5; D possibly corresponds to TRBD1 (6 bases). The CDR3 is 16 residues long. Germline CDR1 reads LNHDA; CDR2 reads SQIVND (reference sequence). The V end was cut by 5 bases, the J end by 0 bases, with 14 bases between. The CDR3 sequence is CASSPKGQYSNQPQHF. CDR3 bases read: TGTGCCAGTAGTCCTAAAGGACAGTATAGCAATCAGCCC. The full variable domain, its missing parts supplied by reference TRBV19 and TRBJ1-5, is DGGITQSPKYLFRKEGQNVTLSCEQNLNHDAMYWYRQDPGQGLRLIYYSQIVNDFQKGDIAEGYSVSREKKESFPLTVTSAQKNPTAFYLCASSPKGQYSNQPQHFGDGTRLSIL.

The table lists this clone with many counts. The CDR3 here is CASSTPGAADAYEQYF. Incomplete CDR3 DNA: TGTGCCAGTAGTACCCCAGGGGCAGCCGACGCCTACGAG. The chain recombines TRBV19 with TRBJ2-7, with D maybe TRBD1 (6 bases). Read sequence stops 3 residues before the CDR3 end, and the germline J gene provides the missing end. The length of the CDR3 is 16 residues. V dropped 4 bases and J dropped 2 bases, with 18 bases sitting between them. Germline loops: CDR1 LNHDA, CDR2 SQIVND (reference sequence).

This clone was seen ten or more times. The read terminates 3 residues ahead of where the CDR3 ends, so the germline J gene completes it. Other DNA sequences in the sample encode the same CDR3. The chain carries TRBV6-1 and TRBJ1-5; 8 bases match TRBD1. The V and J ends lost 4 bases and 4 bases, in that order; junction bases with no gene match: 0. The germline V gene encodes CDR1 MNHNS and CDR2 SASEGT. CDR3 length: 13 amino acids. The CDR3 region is CASSGTGNQPQHF. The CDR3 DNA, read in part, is TGTGCCAGCAGTGGGACAGGGAATCAGCCC.

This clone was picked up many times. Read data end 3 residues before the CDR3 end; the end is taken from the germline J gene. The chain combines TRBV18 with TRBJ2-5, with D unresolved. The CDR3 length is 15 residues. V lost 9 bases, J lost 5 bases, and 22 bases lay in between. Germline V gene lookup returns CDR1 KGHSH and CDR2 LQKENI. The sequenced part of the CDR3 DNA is TGTGCCAGGGCACTCCCCGGTAGCCCAAGGGAGACC. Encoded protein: CARALPGSPRET. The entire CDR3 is CARALPGSPRETQYF.

The CDR3 is CASSTGLLYEQYF. CDR3 DNA (partial): TGTGCCAGCAGCACGGGACTGTTGTACGAG. The chain links TRBV7-2 to TRBJ2-7, with TRBD2 as a possible D gene (6 bases). The CDR3 end is not reached by the read, which stops 3 residues before it; the germline J gene fills it in. This CDR3 is built from 13 residues. Trimming cost V 5 bases and J 4 bases, with 12 bases left between them. Germline loops: CDR1 SGHTA, CDR2 FQGNSA.

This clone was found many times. CDR3 residues: CASSPQGAETEAFF. CDR3 bases read: TGTGCCAGCTCACCACAGGGGGCGGAAACTGAA. The chain uses TRBV18 and TRBJ1-1; 7 nucleotides match TRBD1. The read terminates 3 residues ahead of where the CDR3 ends, so the germline J gene completes it. Unmatched junction bases numbered 4, after V lost 1 base and J lost 5 bases. Germline lookup yields CDR1 KGHSH and CDR2 LQKENI. The CDR3 sequence is 14 residues long.

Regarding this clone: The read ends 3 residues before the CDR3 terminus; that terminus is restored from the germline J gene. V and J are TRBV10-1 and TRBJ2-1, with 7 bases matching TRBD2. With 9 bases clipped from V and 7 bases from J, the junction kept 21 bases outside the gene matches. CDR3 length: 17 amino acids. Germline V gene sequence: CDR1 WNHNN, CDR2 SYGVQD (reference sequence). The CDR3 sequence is CARGTAGVVGYINEQFF. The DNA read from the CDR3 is TGCGCCAGAGGGACCGCGGGGGTGGTGGGGTATATTAATGAG.

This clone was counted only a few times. CDR3: CASSEGSVPHTQYF. The part of the CDR3 DNA that was read is TGTGCCAGCAGTGAAGGGAGCGTCCCACATACG. The V and J genes are TRBV2 and TRBJ2-3; D uncertain. The missing CDR3 end, 3 residues past where the read stops, is filled in from the germline J gene. V was cut by 1 base and J by 7 bases, with 12 bases left in between. Germline assignment: CDR1 SNHLY and CDR2 FYNNEI. The CDR3 runs to 14 residues.

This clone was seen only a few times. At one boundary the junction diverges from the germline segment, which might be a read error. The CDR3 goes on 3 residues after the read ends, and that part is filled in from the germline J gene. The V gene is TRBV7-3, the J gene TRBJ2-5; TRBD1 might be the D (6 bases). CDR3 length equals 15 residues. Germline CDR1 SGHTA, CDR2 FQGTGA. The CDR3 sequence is CANSFSGTPQETQYF. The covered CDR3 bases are TGTGCCAACAGCTTTTCCGGGACACCCCAAGAGACC.

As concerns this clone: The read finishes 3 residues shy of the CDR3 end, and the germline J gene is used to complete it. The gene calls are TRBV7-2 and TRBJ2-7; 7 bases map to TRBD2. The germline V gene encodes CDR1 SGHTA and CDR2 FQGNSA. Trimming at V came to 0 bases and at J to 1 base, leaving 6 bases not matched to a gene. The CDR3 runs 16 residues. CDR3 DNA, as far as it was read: TGTGCCAGCAGCTTAGCCGATTCGGGGGGTTCCTACGAG. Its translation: CASSLADSGGSYE. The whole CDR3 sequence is CASSLADSGGSYEQYF.